This paragraph covers one TCR beta chain sequence. Its target is unknown. The entry originates in a study of T-cell reconstitution after alpha-beta-depleted transplantation in children. Whole-study results and caveats: Several hundred graft clones that had expanded were reportedly the source of alpha-beta T cells about two months after transplant. At day 60, the high TCRbeta diversity found in some patients originated from recipient T cells and thymic progenitors that had survived.

Germline V gene data show CDR1 as SGHVS and CDR2 as FQNEAQ. V lost 0 bases and J lost 4; bases outside the gene matches: 12. This CDR3 is 18 amino acids long. Construction of the TCRbeta library involved unique molecular identifiers. TCRdb redid the calling of the PCR reads with MiXCR, one entry per CDR3 protein. The sample has about a million distinct CDR3 sequences; about 31% are singletons. This chain connects TRBV7-8 to TRBJ2-7; 10 bases agree with TRBD1. This material consisted of PBMCs, mostly from graft donor cells, taken 360 days after TCRalphabeta/CD19-depleted stem cell transplant. The sequence came from a boy under two years old who had a stem cell transplant for SCID, so the T cells may come from the graft donor. The CDR3 DNA is TGTGCCAGCAGCTTAGCCCCGGGACAGGGGCCACGATTTTACGAGCAGTACTTC. The encoded protein is CASSLAPGQGPRFYEQYF.